This T cell receptor beta chain was recorded in a study of blood T cell repertoires in COVID-19. Study-wide background: Samples of COVID-19 (acute and convalescent) were obtained from the United States, Italy and Spain. PBMCs, B-cell-depleted T cells, or T cells provided the cDNA or gDNA that made up the material.

In the original analysis: Nucleated cell counts were estimated from reference gene primer amplification. Measured with immunoSEQ multiplex PCR; TCRdb has only the in-frame clones, and not every one. For V, J and clone size, that table is used; D and trimming come from the DNA. The sample carries 150,000 to 200,000 clones, roughly 89% recorded once. Germline V gene data show CDR1 as MGHRA and CDR2 as YSYEKL. The CDR3 has 16 amino acids. V lost 1 base to trimming and J lost 0 bases; unmatched junction nucleotides: 2. The gene calls are TRBV4-1 and TRBJ2-1; 8 bases agree with TRBD2. The sequencing sample was made of peripheral blood. This receptor was obtained from a man between 18 and 35 years old with active or convalescent COVID-19. The CDR3 DNA is TGCGCCAGCAGCCAAGCGAGCGGGAGCTCCTACAATGAGCAGTTCTTC. This gives the protein CASSQASGSSYNEQFF.